The next 27 T cell receptor beta chains were all read from a single sample in a study of CD8+ T cells in alopecia areata. The treatment denotes: oral pan-JAK inhibitor, 5-10 mg twice daily. Extracted from the samples, RNA was reverse transcribed into cDNA to serve as the sequencing template. TCRdb's copy holds only in-frame clones and misses some; the assay was immunoSEQ multiplex PCR. Among about 140,000 clones, approximately 86% were seen once, and the ten largest hold roughly 13%. This specimen consisted of CD8+ T cells sorted from blood, obtained at week 4, from a patient treated with tofacitinib. The receptors stem from a human donor with alopecia areata.

The J gene is TRBJ2-5, the V gene TRBV2; D call uncertain. CDR3 length: 13 residues. Trimming took off 6 bases at V and 2 bases at J, with 10 bases between the two ends. Per germline, CDR1 SNHLY and CDR2 FYNNEI. The CDR3 spells CASRAIVQETQYF. CDR3 nucleotides: TGTGCCAGCAGGGCCATCGTGCAAGAGACCCAGTACTTC. The full variable domain, rest sourced from reference TRBV2 and TRBJ2-5, is EPEVTQTPSHQVTQMGQEVILRCVPISNHLYFYWYRQILGQKVEFLVSFYNNEISEKSEIFDDQFSVERPDGSNFTLKIRSTKLEDSAMYFCASRAIVQETQYFGPGTRLLVL.

CDR3 nucleotide sequence: TGTGCCAGCAGTTTTGCCCGCGGAGACTCCTACGAGCAGTACTTC. Translation gives CASSFARGDSYEQYF. This rearrangement joins TRBV27 to TRBJ2-7; the D is unclear. V was cut by 3 bases and J by 0 bases, with 12 bases left in between. Per germline, CDR1 MNHEY and CDR2 SMNVEV (reference sequence). This CDR3 has 15 residues.

The chain uses TRBV11-2 and TRBJ2-7, with no clear D. Germline CDR1 SGHAT, CDR2 FQNNGV. Trimming left V 5 bases short and J 4 bases short, with 15 bases between. This CDR3 has 14 residues. DNA of the CDR3: TGTGCCAGCAGCAGTATGCAGTCCCGGTACGAGCAGTACTTC. It yields the protein CASSSMQSRYEQYF. The whole variable domain, filled in from reference TRBV11-2 and TRBJ2-7, reads EAGVAQSPRYKIIEKRQSVAFWCNPISGHATLYWYQQILGQGPKLLIQFQNNGVVDDSQLPKDRFSAERLKGVDSTLKIQPAKLEDSAVYLCASSSMQSRYEQYFGPGTRLTVT.

The rearrangement joins TRBV29-1 to TRBJ2-5, with a weak D call TRBD1 (5 bases). CDR1 is SQVTM and CDR2 is ANQGSEA in the germline V gene. The ends were cut back, 3 bases at V and 4 bases at J, with 12 bases in the middle. The CDR3 is made up of 13 amino acids. CDR3 nucleotide sequence: TGCAGCGTTGATAATAGGGGCAGAGAGACCCAGTACTTC. This codes for CSVDNRGRETQYF.

The rearrangement links TRBV29-1 to TRBJ2-7; 7 bases agree with TRBD1. This CDR3 comprises 13 residues. The V gene end was trimmed by 4 bases and the J gene end by 0 bases; junction bases not matched to a gene: 3. Germline CDR1 and CDR2: SQVTM and ANQGSEA. The CDR3 coding sequence is TGCAGCGTTGTTGGACAGGACTCCTACGAGCAGTACTTC. Its protein product is CSVVGQDSYEQYF.

The chain has TRBV6-1 and TRBJ1-5, with D possibly matching TRBD1 (6 bases). There are 14 residues in the CDR3. CDR1 and CDR2 (germline): MNHNS, SASEGT. Trimming removed 11 bases from V and 6 bases from J, with 20 bases in between. DNA for the CDR3: TGTGCCGCCGAAGAGGAACAGGGAAGTCAGCCCCAGCATTTT. This encodes CAAEEEQGSQPQHF.

The rearrangement joins TRBV4-1 to TRBJ2-7; D is possibly TRBD2 (5 bases). This CDR3 region has 14 residues. V gave up 3 bases and J gave up 6 bases, with 15 bases separating them. Looked up from germline, CDR1 is MGHRA and CDR2 is YSYEKL. This CDR3 is CASSHGVNGFEQYF. In nucleotides, the CDR3 is TGCGCCAGCAGCCACGGGGTAAACGGGTTCGAGCAGTACTTC.

This rearrangement joins TRBV7-6 to TRBJ1-1, with TRBD1 matching 9 bases. The CDR3 is 16 residues long. Germline V CDR1 and CDR2: SGHVS, FNYEAQ. V dropped 1 base and J dropped 4; count of bases not matched to a gene: 7. This CDR3 is CASSLGPGQGATEAFF. The CDR3 DNA reads as TGTGCCAGCAGCTTAGGACCGGGACAGGGCGCCACTGAAGCTTTCTTT.

This clone was seen more than once but under ten times. The chain couples TRBV7-9 to TRBJ2-7; D ambiguous. The V gene's germline CDR1 is SEHNR and CDR2 FQNEAQ (reference sequence). The V end was cut by 3 bases, the J end by 5 bases, with 8 bases between. CDR3 length: 12 residues. The chain's CDR3 is CASSFLRDEQYF. In nucleotides, the CDR3 is TGTGCCAGCAGCTTTTTGCGAGACGAGCAGTACTTC.

CDR3 sequence (DNA): TGTGCCTGGCAGGCACTAGAGAACACTGAAGCTTTCTTT. Protein sequence: CAWQALENTEAFF. The chain has TRBV30 and TRBJ1-1; D call uncertain. Per the germline V gene, CDR1 is GTSNPN and CDR2 is SVGIG (reference sequence). V lost 5 bases and J 1 base, leaving 11 bases between the germline ends. CDR3 size: 13 residues. Full variable domain (missing parts from reference TRBV30 and TRBJ1-1): SQTIHQWPATLVQPVGSPLSLECTVEGTSNPNLYWYRQAAGRGLQLLFYSVGIGQISSEVPQNLSASRPQDRQFILSSKKLLLSDSGFYLCAWQALENTEAFFGQGTRLTVV.

The V and J genes are TRBV13 and TRBJ2-7, with 12 bases lining up with TRBD2. The CDR3 spans 17 residues. Germline-derived CDR1 and CDR2 are PRHDT and FYEKMQ (reference sequence). The V gene end was trimmed by 4 bases and the J gene end by 0 bases; junction bases not matched to a gene: 7. The CDR3 DNA reads as TGTGCCAGCAGCTCCCAAGGACTAGCGGGACCCTCCTACGAGCAGTACTTC. Protein product: CASSSQGLAGPSYEQYF. The full variable domain, with the rest looked up from reference TRBV13 and TRBJ2-7, is AAGVIQSPRHLIKEKRETATLKCYPIPRHDTVYWYQQGPGQDPQFLISFYEKMQSDKGSIPDRFSAQQFSDYHSELNMSSLELGDSALYFCASSSQGLAGPSYEQYFGPGTRLTVT.

The rearrangement joins TRBV23-1 to TRBJ2-5, with D possibly being TRBD2 (6 bases). TRBV23-1 has ORF status, its function being uncertain. This CDR3 has 15 residues. Trimming shortened V by 1 base and J by 0 bases, and 9 bases separated the two germline ends. CDR3 sequence reads: CASSQWDSNQETQYF. As DNA, the CDR3 is TGCGCCAGCAGTCAATGGGACTCCAACCAAGAGACCCAGTACTTC.

The V call is TRBV7-3, the J call TRBJ2-1, with 10 bases matching TRBD1. V was clipped by 1 base and J by 5 bases; unmatched bases: 8. The CDR3 runs to 17 residues. Germline CDR1 reads SGHTA; CDR2 reads FQGTGA. The CDR3 loop is CASSLNFRDRGDNEQFF. CDR3 nucleotide sequence: TGTGCCAGCAGCTTAAATTTTCGGGACAGGGGCGACAATGAGCAGTTCTTC.

This chain connects TRBV28 to TRBJ1-1, with D perhaps matching TRBD1 (5 bases). The CDR3 is 14 residues long. Between the trimmed V and J ends, which lost 3 bases and 2 bases, there was a span of 10 bases. Germline CDR1 MDHEN, CDR2 SYDVKM. The CDR3, as DNA: TGTGCCAGCAGTTTGTTAGGGACCAACACTGAAGCTTTCTTT. Its protein product is CASSLLGTNTEAFF.

The chain employs TRBV27 and TRBJ1-1, with D possibly TRBD1 on 5 matching bases. Looked up from germline, CDR1 is MNHEY and CDR2 is SMNVEV (reference sequence). CDR3 length: 13 residues. The V end lost 7 bases, the J end lost 7 bases, and 16 bases lay between the germline ends. The CDR3, as DNA: TGTGCCAGCAAGATGGGGCTGGCAGGTGAAGCTTTCTTT. This codes for CASKMGLAGEAFF.

The chain uses TRBV29-1 and TRBJ1-2; D ambiguous. The germline V gene has CDR1 SQVTM and CDR2 ANQGSEA. The CDR3 has 14 residues. With 5 bases removed from V and 0 bases from J, the gap between germline ends came to 13 bases. The CDR3 here is CSVTRPEANYGYTF. CDR3 coding DNA: TGCAGCGTTACAAGGCCCGAGGCTAACTATGGCTACACCTTC.

Of note for this clone: Other DNA sequences of this sample code for an identical CDR3. CDR3 bases: TGTGCCTGGAGTGTAGGGACAGGTTCCTACGAGCAGTACTTC. Amino acid sequence: CAWSVGTGSYEQYF. The chain links TRBV30 to TRBJ2-7, with TRBD1 matching over 8 bases. V lost 0 bases and J lost 1; bases outside the gene matches: 2. This CDR3 comprises 14 residues. Germline V gives CDR1 GTSNPN, CDR2 SVGIG (reference sequence). Variable domain in full (rest from reference TRBV30 and TRBJ2-7): SQTIHQWPATLVQPVGSPLSLECTVEGTSNPNLYWYRQAAGRGLQLLFYSVGIGQISSEVPQNLSASRPQDRQFILSSKKLLLSDSGFYLCAWSVGTGSYEQYFGPGTRLTVT.

The J gene is TRBJ2-3, the V gene TRBV15; 7 nucleotides agree with TRBD2. Germline V gene data show CDR1 as LNHNV and CDR2 as YYDKDF (reference sequence). The CDR3 sequence is 16 residues long. With 3 bases clipped from V and 5 bases from J, the junction kept 11 bases outside the gene matches. The CDR3 coding sequence is TGTGCCACCAGCAGCCCTCCTAGCGGTCCCGTAGATACGCAGTATTTT. It yields the protein CATSSPPSGPVDTQYF.

The chain carries TRBV29-1 and TRBJ1-1; possible D gene TRBD1, 6 bases. Looked up from germline, CDR1 is SQVTM and CDR2 is ANQGSEA. V lost 4 bases and J lost 7, with 22 bases in between. The CDR3 sequence is 15 residues long. CDR3 amino acids: CSVAGGQQPTLEAFF. CDR3 nucleotide sequence: TGCAGCGTTGCGGGGGGACAACAACCAACACTTGAAGCTTTCTTT.

The rearrangement uses TRBV9 and TRBJ2-1; no definite D call. The CDR3 has 12 amino acids. Germline V lookup: CDR1 SGDLS, CDR2 YYNGEE. V was trimmed by 2 bases and J by 10 bases, leaving 10 bases between them. The chain's CDR3 is CASSVGGYEQFF. For the CDR3, the DNA is TGTGCCAGCAGCGTCGGTGGGTACGAGCAGTTCTTC.

The chain recombines TRBV27 with TRBJ1-2; tentatively, D is TRBD1 (6 bases). Looked up from germline, CDR1 is MNHEY and CDR2 is SMNVEV (reference sequence). CDR3 size: 15 residues. The germline V and J ends were trimmed by 3 bases and 5 bases, with 16 bases remaining between them. For the CDR3, the DNA is TGTGCCAGCAGTTTCTCGTTCGGACAGTTATATGGCTACACCTTC. Its protein product is CASSFSFGQLYGYTF.

This clone has only one observation. The gene calls are TRBV18 and TRBJ2-3; no clear D. The germline V gene encodes CDR1 KGHSH and CDR2 LQKENI. Deletions cut 7 bases from V and 4 bases from J, with 18 bases between. This CDR3 comprises 15 residues. The CDR3 sequence: CASCLTVGLPDTQYF. The CDR3 DNA sequence: TGTGCCAGCTGCTTGACTGTGGGCTTGCCAGATACGCAGTATTTT.

The chain links TRBV29-1 to TRBJ2-7; D is possibly TRBD1 or TRBD2 (5 bases each). The V end was cut by 2 bases, the J end by 3 bases, with 14 bases between. Germline CDR1 reads SQVTM; CDR2 reads ANQGSEA. CDR3 size: 14 residues. CDR3 amino acids: CSVEPRDGYYEQYF. The CDR3 region has the DNA TGCAGCGTTGAACCACGGGACGGTTACTACGAGCAGTACTTC.

The J gene is TRBJ2-5, the V gene TRBV9, with D perhaps matching TRBD2 (5 bases). CDR3 size: 12 residues. V was clipped by 3 bases and J by 10 bases, with 13 bases between them. Per the germline V gene, CDR1 is SGDLS and CDR2 is YYNGEE. CDR3 DNA sequence: TGTGCCAGCAGCGCTTCTGCCAGCGGCCAGTACTTC. Its protein product is CASSASASGQYF.

V usage is TRBV4-1 and J usage is TRBJ1-1; D call uncertain. This CDR3 has 13 residues. The germline gives CDR1 MGHRA, CDR2 YSYEKL. V lost 4 bases, J lost 5 bases, and 11 bases lay in between. The CDR3 loop is CASSLGGGTEAFF. The CDR3 bases are TGCGCCAGCAGCCTGGGCGGAGGTACTGAAGCTTTCTTT.

The chain joins TRBV5-6 to TRBJ1-1; TRBD1 might be the D (5 bases). This CDR3 contains 15 residues. CDR1 is SGHDT, CDR2 YYEEEE, per germline. V was pared by 6 bases and J by 2 bases, with 17 bases between. The CDR3: CASTLLLGDNTEAFF. The CDR3 bases are TGTGCCAGCACCCTTTTGTTAGGGGACAACACTGAAGCTTTCTTT.

The chain links TRBV27 to TRBJ1-5; D not resolved. Germline V gives CDR1 MNHEY, CDR2 SMNVEV (reference sequence). V was cut by 6 bases and J by 4 bases, with 16 bases left in between. The CDR3 is 15 residues long. The CDR3: CASSLTASPNQPQHF. In DNA, the CDR3 is TGTGCCAGCAGCCTTACAGCCTCCCCGAATCAGCCCCAGCATTTT.